A selection of T cell receptor beta chains follows, all from one sample in a study of metastatic and nonmetastatic thyroid tumors. With MiXCR, TCRdb called clones anew from the PCR reads. The data contain approximately 90,000 clones, about 12% of them singletons. Source material: blood. All receptors come from a female donor with papillary thyroid cancer or a benign thyroid nodule (not recorded which). Some clones in this sample may be carry-over from other donors' samples. The CDR3 runs from the conserved cysteine through the conserved F or W. The D gene is left open where the match is weak. Only part of the rows carry a size: once, few, many, or a class if the clone is expanded.

>TRBJ2-1|TRBD2|many|TRBV6-1
CAGSRLSGLGHNEQFF
TGTGCCGGATCAAGACTTTCGGGACTAGGGCACAATGAGCAGTTCTTC
>TRBJ2-7|.|many|TRBV19
CASSILGRRDEQYF
TGTGCCAGTAGTATCTTAGGGCGGCGGGACGAGCAGTACTTC
>TRBJ1-2|TRBD1|many|TRBV18
CASSPQRGRDTGYTF
TGTGCCAGCTCACCACAAAGGGGGCGCGATACGGGCTACACCTTC
>TRBJ2-7|.|many|TRBV4-1
CASSQGVRETYEQYF
TGCGCCAGCAGCCAAGGGGTGAGGGAGACCTACGAGCAGTACTTC
>TRBJ2-1|.|many|TRBV19
CASSIGWRGRKSYNEQFF
TGTGCCAGTAGTATAGGCTGGCGCGGACGAAAATCCTACAATGAGCAGTTCTTC
>TRBJ2-2|.|many|TRBV12-3/TRBV12-4
CASSLQANTGELFF
TGTGCCAGCAGTTTACAAGCGAATACCGGGGAGCTGTTTTTT
>TRBJ1-1|.|.|TRBV5-4
CASNSRGSTEAFF
TGTGCCAGCAACTCCAGGGGTAGTACTGAAGCTTTCTTT
>TRBJ2-2|.|.|TRBV28
CASSSGYTGELFF
TGTGCCAGTAGTTCTGGGTACACCGGGGAGCTGTTTTTT
>TRBJ2-3|.|many|TRBV28
CASSSRTFGADTQYF
TGTGCCAGCAGTTCCAGGACCTTCGGTGCAGATACGCAGTATTTT
>TRBJ1-6|TRBD1|many|TRBV6-1
CASRSGGVYSPLHF
TGTGCCAGCAGGTCAGGGGGTGTTTATTCACCCCTCCACTTT
>TRBJ1-2|.|many|TRBV6-6
CASSYSGGDTNYGYTF
TGTGCCAGCAGTTACTCGGGAGGAGATACTAACTATGGCTACACCTTC
>TRBJ2-1|.|many|TRBV29-1
CSVHRDNEQFF
TGCAGCGTCCACAGGGACAATGAGCAGTTCTTC
>TRBJ2-7|TRBD1|many|TRBV5-6
CASSLVGTGSGEQYF
TGTGCCAGCAGCTTGGTAGGGACAGGGAGCGGCGAGCAGTACTTC
>TRBJ2-1|TRBD2|many|TRBV11-2
CASSLGLAGENEQFF
TGTGCCAGCAGCTTGGGACTAGCGGGAGAAAATGAGCAGTTCTTC
>TRBJ2-5|.|.|TRBV3-1
CASSQDPSGRKETQYF
TGTGCCAGCAGCCAAGATCCGAGTGGGAGAAAAGAGACCCAGTACTTC
>TRBJ1-5|.|many|TRBV12-3/TRBV12-4
CASRAGGPQHF
TGTGCCAGCAGAGCGGGAGGGCCCCAGCATTTT
>TRBJ1-2|.|many|TRBV28
CASTKLRDTYTF
TGTGCCAGCACTAAACTTCGGGACACCTACACCTTC
>TRBJ2-1|.|many|TRBV6-2/TRBV6-3
CASTYPGGGTFTYNEQFF
TGTGCCAGCACCTACCCTGGGGGGGGGACATTTACCTACAATGAGCAGTTCTTC